This T cell receptor (beta chain) was identified in a study of T cell changes during pregnancy in multiple sclerosis. The CDR3 covers 14 residues. The V gene lost 2 bases and the J gene lost 4 bases, with 11 bases spanning the gap. Germline V gene data show CDR1 as MDHEN and CDR2 as SYDVKM. Profiling relied on immunoSEQ multiplex PCR, and the TCRdb table lists in-frame clones only, not all of them. The sample has 30,000 or so clones, about 88% seen once. Sequences were derived from CD4+ T cells from peripheral blood mononuclear cells, sampled in the second trimester of pregnancy. The gene calls are TRBV28 and TRBJ1-2; TRBD1 might be the D (5 bases). This clonotype originated in a female donor in good health, enrolled as a control in a pregnancy study. CDR3 sequence reads: CASSLTRAFYGYTF. The CDR3 DNA sequence: TGTGCCAGCAGTTTAACCAGGGCTTTCTATGGCTACACCTTC.